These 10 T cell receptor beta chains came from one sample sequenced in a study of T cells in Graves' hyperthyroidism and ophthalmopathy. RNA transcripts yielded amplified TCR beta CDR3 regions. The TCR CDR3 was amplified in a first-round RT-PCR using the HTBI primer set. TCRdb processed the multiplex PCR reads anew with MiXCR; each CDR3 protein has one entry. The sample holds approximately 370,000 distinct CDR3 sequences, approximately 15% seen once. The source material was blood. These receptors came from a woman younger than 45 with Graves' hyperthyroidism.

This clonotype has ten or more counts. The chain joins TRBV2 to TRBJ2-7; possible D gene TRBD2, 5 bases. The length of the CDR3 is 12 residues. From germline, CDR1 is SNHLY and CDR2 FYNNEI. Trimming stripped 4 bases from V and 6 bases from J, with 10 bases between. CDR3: CASSGGGREQYF. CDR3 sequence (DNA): TGTGCCAGCAGTGGCGGAGGTCGCGAGCAGTACTTC.

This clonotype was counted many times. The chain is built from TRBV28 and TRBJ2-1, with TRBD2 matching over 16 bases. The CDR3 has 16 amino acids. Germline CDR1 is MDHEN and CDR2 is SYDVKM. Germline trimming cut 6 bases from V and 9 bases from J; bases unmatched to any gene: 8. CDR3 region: CASSPGLAGGGGEQFF. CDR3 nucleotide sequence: TGTGCCAGCAGCCCGGGACTAGCGGGAGGGGGAGGTGAGCAGTTCTTC. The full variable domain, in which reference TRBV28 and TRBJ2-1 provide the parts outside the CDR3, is DVKVTQSSRYLVKRTGEKVFLECVQDMDHENMFWYRQDPGLGLRLIYFSYDVKMKEKGDIPEGYSVSREKKERFSLILESASTNQTSMYLCASSPGLAGGGGEQFFGPGTRLTVL.

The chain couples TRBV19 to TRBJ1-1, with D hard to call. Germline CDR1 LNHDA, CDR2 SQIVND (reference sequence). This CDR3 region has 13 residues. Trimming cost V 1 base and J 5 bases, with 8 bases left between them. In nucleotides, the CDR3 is TGTGCCAGTAGTATAGGGCCGGAGACTGAAGCTTTCTTT. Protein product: CASSIGPETEAFF.

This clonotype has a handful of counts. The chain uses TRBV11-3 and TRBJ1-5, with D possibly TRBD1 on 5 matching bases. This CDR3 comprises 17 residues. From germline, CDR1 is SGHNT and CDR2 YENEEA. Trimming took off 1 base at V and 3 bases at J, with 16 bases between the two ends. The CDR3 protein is CASSLAAVPTANQPQHF. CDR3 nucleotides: TGTGCCAGCAGCTTAGCCGCCGTTCCGACAGCCAATCAGCCCCAGCATTTT. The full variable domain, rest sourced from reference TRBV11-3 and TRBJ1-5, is EAGVVQSPRYKIIEKKQPVAFWCNPISGHNTLYWYLQNLGQGPELLIRYENEEAVDDSQLPKDRFSAERLKGVDSTLKIQPAELGDSAVYLCASSLAAVPTANQPQHFGDGTRLSIL.

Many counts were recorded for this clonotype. The CDR3 DNA is TGTGCCAGCAGCCGCTTGGGGGGGCAAGAGACCCAGTACTTC. It encodes CASSRLGGQETQYF. V usage is TRBV7-2 and J usage is TRBJ2-5; 7 positions agree with TRBD2. The CDR3 covers 14 residues. CDR1 is SGHTA, CDR2 FQGNSA, per germline. V shed 5 bases and J 2 bases; nucleotides not matched to a gene: 5.

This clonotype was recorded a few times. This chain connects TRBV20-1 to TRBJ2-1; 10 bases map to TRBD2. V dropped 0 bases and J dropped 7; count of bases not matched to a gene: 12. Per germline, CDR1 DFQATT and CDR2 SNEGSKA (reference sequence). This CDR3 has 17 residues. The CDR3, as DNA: TGCAGTGCTAGAGATGGAGAGAGGGTAGCGGGAGGTAATGAGCAGTTCTTC. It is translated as CSARDGERVAGGNEQFF.

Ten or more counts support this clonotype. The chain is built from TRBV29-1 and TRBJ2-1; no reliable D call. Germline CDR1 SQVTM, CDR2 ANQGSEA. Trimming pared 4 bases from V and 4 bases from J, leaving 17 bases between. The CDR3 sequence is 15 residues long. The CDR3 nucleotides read TGCAGCGTTGTTTTTGTGGAATCGAGATACAATGAGCAGTTCTTC. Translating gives CSVVFVESRYNEQFF.

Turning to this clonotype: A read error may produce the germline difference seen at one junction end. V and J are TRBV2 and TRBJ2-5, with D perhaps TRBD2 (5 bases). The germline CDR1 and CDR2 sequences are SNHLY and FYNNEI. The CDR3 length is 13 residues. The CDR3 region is CAGSRRDRETQYF. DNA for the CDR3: TGTGCCGGCAGTCGACGGGATCGAGAGACCCAGTACTTC.

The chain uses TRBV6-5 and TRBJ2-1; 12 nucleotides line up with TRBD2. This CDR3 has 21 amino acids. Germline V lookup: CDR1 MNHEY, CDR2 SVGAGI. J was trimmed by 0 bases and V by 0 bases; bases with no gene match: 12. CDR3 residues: CASSYSEWLAGGPSSYNEQFF. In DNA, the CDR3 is TGTGCCAGCAGTTACTCGGAGTGGCTAGCGGGAGGGCCTAGCTCCTACAATGAGCAGTTCTTC.

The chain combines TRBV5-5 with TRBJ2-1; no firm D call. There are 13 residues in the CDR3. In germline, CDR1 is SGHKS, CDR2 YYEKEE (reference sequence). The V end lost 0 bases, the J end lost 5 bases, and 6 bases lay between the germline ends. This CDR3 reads CASSLDPNNEQFF. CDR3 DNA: TGTGCCAGCAGCTTGGACCCTAACAATGAGCAGTTCTTC.